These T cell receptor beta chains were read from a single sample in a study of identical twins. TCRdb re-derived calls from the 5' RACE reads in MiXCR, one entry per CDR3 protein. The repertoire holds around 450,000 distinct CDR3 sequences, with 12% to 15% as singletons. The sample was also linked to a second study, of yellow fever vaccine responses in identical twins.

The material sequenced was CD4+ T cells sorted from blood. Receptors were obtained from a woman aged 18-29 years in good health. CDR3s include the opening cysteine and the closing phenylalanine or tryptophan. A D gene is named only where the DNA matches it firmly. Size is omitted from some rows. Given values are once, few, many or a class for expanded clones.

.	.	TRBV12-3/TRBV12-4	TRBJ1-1	CASSSRPVGMNTEAFF	TGTGCCAGCAGTTCTCGCCCTGTTGGAATGAACACTGAAGCTTTCTTT
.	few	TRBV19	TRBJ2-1	CASNSDRRDYNEQFF	TGTGCCAGTAATTCTGACAGGAGAGACTACAATGAGCAGTTCTTC
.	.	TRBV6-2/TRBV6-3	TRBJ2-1	CASSYGSAYNEQFF	TGTGCCAGCAGTTACGGGAGCGCCTACAATGAGCAGTTCTTC
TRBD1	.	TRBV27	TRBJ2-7	CASSLLGQGMGEQYF	TGTGCCAGCAGTTTATTGGGACAGGGGATGGGAGAGCAGTACTTC
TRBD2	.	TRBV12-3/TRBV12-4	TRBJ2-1	CASSYGGSNEQFF	TGTGCCAGCAGTTACGGGGGGAGCAATGAGCAGTTCTTC
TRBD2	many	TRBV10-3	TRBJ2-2	CAISENPTSGSSIGELFF	TGTGCCATCAGTGAGAATCCGACTAGCGGGAGTAGTATCGGGGAGCTGTTTTTT
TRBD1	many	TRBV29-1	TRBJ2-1	CSASETGFNEQFF	TGCAGCGCCTCCGAGACAGGGTTCAATGAGCAGTTCTTC
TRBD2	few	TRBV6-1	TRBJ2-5	CASLAGGPQETQYF	TGTGCCAGCTTAGCGGGGGGACCTCAAGAGACCCAGTACTTC
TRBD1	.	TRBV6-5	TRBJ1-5	CASSFVGQGRYQPQHF	TGTGCCAGCAGTTTCGTAGGACAGGGGAGGTATCAGCCCCAGCATTTT
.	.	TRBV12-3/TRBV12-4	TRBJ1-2	CASSLRASDHYGYTF	TGTGCCAGCAGTTTAAGGGCCTCGGACCACTATGGCTACACCTTC
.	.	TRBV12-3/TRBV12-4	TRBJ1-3	CASPSAGNTIYF	TGTGCCAGCCCCTCGGCTGGAAACACCATATATTTT
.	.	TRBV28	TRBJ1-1	CASSQPREAFF	TGTGCCAGCAGTCAGCCCCGTGAAGCTTTCTTT
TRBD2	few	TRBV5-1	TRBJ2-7	CASSAGGTRTVYEQYF	TGCGCCAGCAGCGCGGGGGGCACCCGAACGGTGTACGAGCAGTACTTC
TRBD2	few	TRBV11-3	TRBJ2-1	CASSETRGGLDEQFF	TGTGCCAGCAGCGAAACCCGGGGGGGCCTTGATGAGCAGTTCTTC
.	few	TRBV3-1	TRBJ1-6	CASRGGLYNSPLHF	TGTGCCAGCCGGGGCGGCCTCTATAATTCACCCCTCCACTTT
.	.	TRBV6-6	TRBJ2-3	CASSPRVGNTQYF	TGTGCCAGCAGTCCCCGGGTGGGGAATACGCAGTATTTT
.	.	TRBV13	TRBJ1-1	CASSPRKYTEAFF	TGTGCCAGCAGCCCTCGGAAGTACACTGAAGCTTTCTTT
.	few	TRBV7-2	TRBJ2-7	CASSPTPLVPQYF	TGTGCCAGCAGCCCGACGCCGCTCGTTCCGCAGTACTTC
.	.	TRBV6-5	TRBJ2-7	CASSYSSGRADEQYF	TGTGCCAGCAGTTACTCGAGTGGCAGGGCCGACGAGCAGTACTTC
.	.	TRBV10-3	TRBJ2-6	CAISESLGTGANVLTF	TGTGCCATCAGTGAATCATTGGGGACTGGGGCCAACGTCCTGACTTTC
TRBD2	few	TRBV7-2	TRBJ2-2	CASRGVAGGPNTGELFF	TGTGCCAGCAGAGGAGTAGCGGGAGGGCCGAACACCGGGGAGCTGTTTTTT
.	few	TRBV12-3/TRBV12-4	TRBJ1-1	CASSLNGPGTEAFF	TGTGCCAGCAGTTTGAACGGGCCGGGCACTGAAGCTTTCTTT
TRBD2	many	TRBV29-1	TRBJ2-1	CSAGLGSYNEQFF	TGCAGCGCAGGACTAGGTAGTTACAATGAGCAGTTCTTC